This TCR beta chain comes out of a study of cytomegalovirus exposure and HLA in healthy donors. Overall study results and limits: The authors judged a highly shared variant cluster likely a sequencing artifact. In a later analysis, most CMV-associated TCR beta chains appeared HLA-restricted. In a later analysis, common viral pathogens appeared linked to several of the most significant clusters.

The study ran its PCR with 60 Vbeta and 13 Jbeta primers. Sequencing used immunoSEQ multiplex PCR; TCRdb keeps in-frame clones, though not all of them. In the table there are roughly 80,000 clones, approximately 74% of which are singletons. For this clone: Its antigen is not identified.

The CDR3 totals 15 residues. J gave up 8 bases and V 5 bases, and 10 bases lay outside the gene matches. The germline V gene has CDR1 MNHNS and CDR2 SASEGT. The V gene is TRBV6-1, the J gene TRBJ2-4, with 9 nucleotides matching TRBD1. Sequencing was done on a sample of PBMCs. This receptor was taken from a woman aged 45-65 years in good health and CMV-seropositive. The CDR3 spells CASSSRTGVWDIQYF. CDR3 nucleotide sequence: TGTGCCAGCAGTTCCCGGACAGGGGTTTGGGACATTCAGTACTTC.